A selection of T cell receptor beta chains follows, all from one sample in a study of blood T cell repertoires in COVID-19. The assay was immunoSEQ multiplex PCR, and TCRdb's table has in-frame clones only and misses some. This repertoire shows 250,000 to 350,000 clones, more than 75% found once; its top ten account for approximately 8%. Sequenced input: peripheral blood. These receptors were obtained from a woman in her fifties or sixties who had recovered from COVID-19. The CDR3 runs from the conserved cysteine through the conserved F or W. The D gene is left open where the match is weak. The size entry is marked missing in some rows and otherwise reads once, few, many or a size class.

TRBD2 | TRBJ2-7 | TRBV14 | - | CASSRRTSASYEQYF | TGTGCCAGCAGCCGACGGACTAGCGCGTCCTACGAGCAGTACTTC
- | TRBJ1-1 | TRBV5-3 | once | CARSLEGSHTEAFF | TGTGCCAGAAGCTTAGAGGGTAGCCACACTGAAGCTTTCTTT
TRBD1 | TRBJ1-2 | TRBV6-5 | - | CASSRGQGNGYTF | TGTGCCAGCAGCCGAGGACAGGGAAATGGCTACACCTTC
- | TRBJ1-5 | TRBV12-3/TRBV12-4 | - | CASSPGPRQPQHF | TGTGCCAGCAGTCCTGGGCCCCGTCAGCCCCAGCATTTT
TRBD1 | TRBJ1-2 | TRBV7-2 | - | CASSTNDRGRYWYGYTF | TGTGCCAGCAGCACAAACGACAGGGGGCGGTATTGGTATGGCTACACCTTC
- | TRBJ1-1 | TRBV16 | - | CASSQVRNTEAFF | TGTGCCAGCAGCCAAGTCAGGAACACTGAAGCTTTCTTT
TRBD1 | TRBJ1-1 | TRBV6-1 | - | CASSEGTGTLNTEAFF | TGTGCCAGCAGTGAGGGGACAGGGACCCTGAACACTGAAGCTTTCTTT
TRBD2 | TRBJ2-2 | TRBV28 | - | CASRTGGGLDTGELFF | TGTGCCAGCCGGACTGGCGGGGGGCTAGACACCGGGGAGCTGTTTTTT
- | TRBJ2-1 | TRBV28 | - | CASSPTHNEQFF | TGTGCCAGCAGTCCTACTCACAATGAGCAGTTCTTC
- | TRBJ1-6 | TRBV3-1/TRBV3-2 | - | CASSQGEGSPVVF | TGTGCCAGCAGCCAAGGGGAGGGGTCCCCAGTGGTATTT
- | TRBJ1-6 | TRBV10-3 | - | CAISDGQGRDSPLHF | TGTGCCATCAGTGATGGGCAGGGGAGGGATTCACCCCTCCACTTT
- | TRBJ2-3 | TRBV3-1/TRBV3-2 | - | CASSAAGINTQYF | TGTGCCAGCAGCGCAGCCGGGATAAATACGCAGTATTTT
TRBD1 | TRBJ1-1 | TRBV5-1 | once | CASGDLQDRDTEAFF | TGCGCCAGCGGCGACCTACAAGACAGGGACACTGAAGCTTTCTTT
- | TRBJ2-4 | TRBV27 | - | CASSFARTKNIQYF | TGTGCCAGCAGTTTTGCTAGAACCAAAAACATTCAGTACTTC
- | TRBJ2-1 | TRBV19 | - | CASKESYNEQFF | TGTGCCAGTAAAGAGTCCTACAATGAGCAGTTCTTC
- | TRBJ1-1 | TRBV6-5 | - | CASHRGLRYTEAFF | TGTGCCAGCCATCGCGGGCTCCGATACACTGAAGCTTTCTTT
TRBD1 | TRBJ1-6 | TRBV7-3 | - | CASSTDRASPLHF | TGTGCCAGCAGCACTGACAGGGCCTCACCCCTCCACTTT
TRBD1 | TRBJ1-5 | TRBV7-9 | - | CASSLGTGGEMSNQPQHF | TGTGCCAGCAGCTTAGGGACAGGGGGCGAAATGAGCAATCAGCCCCAGCATTTT
- | TRBJ1-5 | TRBV30 | - | CAWSHDLGTKQPQHF | TGTGCCTGGAGTCACGACCTCGGGACAAAGCAGCCCCAGCATTTT
- | TRBJ1-5 | TRBV7-2 | - | CASSLLGHQPQHF | TGTGCCAGCAGCTTACTTGGGCATCAGCCCCAGCATTTT
TRBD1 | TRBJ2-7 | TRBV7-2 | - | CASSLGGDRLTQQYF | TGTGCCAGCAGCTTAGGTGGGGACAGGCTTACCCAGCAGTACTTC
- | TRBJ1-1 | TRBV30 | - | CAWSDSHTEAFF | TGTGCCTGGAGTGACAGTCACACTGAAGCTTTCTTT
TRBD1 | TRBJ1-1 | TRBV5-5 | once | CASSTSGGRNTEAFF | TGTGCCAGCAGCACATCAGGGGGCAGGAACACTGAAGCTTTCTTT
- | TRBJ2-7 | TRBV14 | - | CASSHRGYPPYEQYF | TGTGCCAGCAGCCATCGAGGGTACCCTCCCTACGAGCAGTACTTC
- | TRBJ2-2 | TRBV12-5 | - | CASGRTDTGELFF | TGTGCTAGTGGACGCACTGACACCGGGGAGCTGTTTTTT
TRBD1 | TRBJ1-1 | TRBV2 | - | CASFRLIRGRGTNTEAFF | TGTGCCAGCTTCAGACTCATCAGGGGGCGCGGAACGAACACTGAAGCTTTCTTT
- | TRBJ1-6 | TRBV21-1 | - | CASSEEGRQNSPLHF | TGTGCCAGCAGCGAGGAGGGCCGACAGAATTCACCCCTCCACTTT
- | TRBJ1-4 | TRBV27 | - | CASRPSGGEKLFF | TGTGCCAGCCGCCCGAGTGGAGGGGAAAAACTGTTTTTT
TRBD1 | TRBJ2-7 | TRBV28 | once | CASSPPRTGGTYEQYF | TGTGCCAGCAGTCCTCCCCGGACAGGGGGCACCTACGAGCAGTACTTC
TRBD2 | TRBJ2-5 | TRBV27 | - | CASSPLRAGGLETQYF | TGTGCCAGCAGCCCCTTGAGGGCGGGGGGGCTAGAGACCCAGTACTTC
TRBD1 | TRBJ1-4 | TRBV7-9 | - | CASSLGDRGSNEKLFF | TGTGCCAGCAGCTTAGGGGACAGGGGGTCTAATGAAAAACTGTTTTTT
- | TRBJ1-2 | TRBV20-1 | - | CSASITSGYGYTF | TGCAGTGCTAGTATTACTTCCGGCTATGGCTACACCTTC
- | TRBJ1-5 | TRBV3-1/TRBV3-2 | - | CASSQGRGANQPQHF | TGTGCCAGCAGCCAAGGGAGGGGAGCGAATCAGCCCCAGCATTTT
TRBD1 | TRBJ1-6 | TRBV2 | few | CASSIAGTGAPLHF | TGTGCCAGCAGCATCGCCGGGACAGGGGCCCCCCTCCACTTT
TRBD1 | TRBJ1-1 | TRBV6-5 | - | CASSYTPGQLNTEAFF | TGTGCCAGCAGTTACACCCCGGGACAGTTGAACACTGAAGCTTTCTTT
TRBD1 | TRBJ2-3 | TRBV7-9 | - | CASSPRGRGFNTDTQYF | TGTGCCAGCAGCCCCCGAGGCAGGGGGTTTAACACAGATACGCAGTATTTT
- | TRBJ2-5 | TRBV5-1 | - | CASSLEEGHGQAQYF | TGCGCCAGCAGCTTGGAGGAGGGTCACGGTCAGGCCCAGTACTTC
- | TRBJ1-4 | TRBV28 | - | CASRNDRRNEKLFF | TGTGCCAGCAGGAACGACAGAAGGAATGAAAAACTGTTTTTT
TRBD2 | TRBJ2-7 | TRBV7-9 | - | CASSLGVGGTRVVEQYF | TGTGCCAGCAGCTTAGGTGTAGGGGGGACTAGGGTCGTCGAGCAGTACTTC
TRBD1 | TRBJ1-2 | TRBV27 | - | CASSFSLGTGKGYTF | TGTGCCAGCAGTTTCTCGCTGGGGACAGGGAAGGGCTACACCTTC
- | TRBJ1-2 | TRBV4-3 | - | CASSQDLVSANYGYTF | TGCGCCAGCAGCCAAGATTTGGTCAGCGCTAACTATGGCTACACCTTC
TRBD2 | TRBJ2-1 | TRBV7-8 | once | CASGRSGTVNEQFF | TGTGCCAGCGGGCGTAGCGGGACCGTGAATGAGCAGTTCTTC
TRBD2 | TRBJ2-1 | TRBV10-3 | - | CAIADRTSGRYEQFF | TGTGCCATAGCCGATCGGACTAGCGGGAGATACGAGCAGTTCTTC
TRBD2 | TRBJ2-1 | TRBV28 | - | CASSLTPGTRVF | TGTGCCAGCAGTTTAACCCCCGGGACTAGGGTCTTC
- | TRBJ1-5 | TRBV28 | - | CASSFGGFSPQHF | TGTGCCAGCAGTTTCGGCGGTTTTAGTCCCCAGCATTTT
- | TRBJ1-5 | TRBV6-5 | - | CASSSQASLTPQHF | TGTGCCAGCAGTTCACAGGCTTCGTTAACGCCCCAGCATTTT
- | TRBJ1-2 | TRBV28 | - | CASSLSGNYGYTF | TGTGCCAGCAGTTTATCGGGGAACTATGGCTACACCTTC
TRBD2 | TRBJ2-1 | TRBV7-2 | - | CASSLSGIYNEQFF | TGTGCCAGCAGCTTAAGCGGGATTTACAATGAGCAGTTCTTC
- | TRBJ1-6 | TRBV7-8 | - | CASSLTREYGSYNSPLHF | TGTGCCAGCAGCCTGACTCGGGAGTATGGCTCCTATAATTCACCCCTCCACTTT
- | TRBJ2-3 | TRBV19 | few | CASSISGFNTDTQYF | TGTGCCAGTAGTATAAGCGGATTCAACACAGATACGCAGTATTTT
TRBD1 | TRBJ1-4 | TRBV9 | once | CASSVVIAGTGRVFEKLFF | TGTGCCAGCAGCGTAGTGATCGCCGGGACAGGGCGGGTATTCGAAAAACTGTTTTTT
TRBD2 | TRBJ2-5 | TRBV29-1 | - | CSASGTSGGETQYF | TGCAGCGCCTCCGGGACTAGTGGCGGGGAGACCCAGTACTTC
- | TRBJ1-1 | TRBV28 | - | CASSRSLLAEAFF | TGTGCCAGCAGCCGGTCCTTGCTGGCTGAAGCTTTCTTT
TRBD1 | TRBJ2-7 | TRBV5-1 | - | CASSVTGGYSYEQYF | TGCGCCAGCAGCGTCACAGGGGGCTACTCCTACGAGCAGTACTTC
- | TRBJ2-5 | TRBV7-2 | - | CASSPNFLNFQETQYF | TGTGCCAGCAGCCCCAACTTCTTAAATTTCCAAGAGACCCAGTACTTC
TRBD2 | TRBJ2-1 | TRBV5-1 | - | CASSLAGTSGYNEQFF | TGCGCCAGCAGCTTGGCCGGGACTAGCGGGTACAATGAGCAGTTCTTC
TRBD1 | TRBJ1-6 | TRBV6-5 | - | CASRADRGNSPLHF | TGTGCCAGCAGGGCCGACAGGGGTAATTCACCCCTCCACTTT
- | TRBJ2-7 | TRBV28 | - | CASSFTLRGQTYEQYF | TGTGCCAGCAGTTTTACCTTAAGGGGACAAACCTACGAGCAGTACTTC
- | TRBJ2-3 | TRBV5-1 | - | CASSLEAGTDTQYF | TGCGCCAGCAGCTTGGAGGCCGGGACAGATACGCAGTATTTT